Presented here are 15 T cell receptor beta chains from one specimen sequenced in a study of naive and memory T cell subsets. General study points: Especially in CD8 cells, naive repertoires contained a few larger clonotypes, possibly CD45RA-re-expressing memory cells.

What these receptors recognize is not known. An equimolar mix of two oligonucleotides served as the beta constant-region primer for TRBC1 and TRBC2. Ligated cDNA was amplified by four rounds of PCR with nested alpha and beta constant-region primers and SP2. From the UMI-ligation and nested PCR reads, TCRdb called clonotypes with MiXCR, one entry per CDR3 protein. The repertoire includes roughly 99,000 distinct CDR3 sequences, 11% of them detected once, and around 0.13% sits in the top ten. The source material was naive CD4+ T cells from blood. The receptors were sampled from a human donor in good health.

This clonotype was counted between two and nine times. The chain links TRBV29-1 to TRBJ1-1; the D is unclear. This CDR3 has 13 amino acids. Germline V CDR1 and CDR2: SQVTM, ANQGSEA. The V end was cut by 5 bases, the J end by 3 bases, with 13 bases between. The CDR3 here is CSVHRGPDTEAFF. The CDR3 bases are TGCAGCGTTCACCGCGGACCTGACACTGAAGCTTTCTTT.

At least ten counts were recorded for this clonotype. The chain carries TRBV7-8 and TRBJ1-5; no clear D gene. CDR3 length: 16 amino acids. CDR1 and CDR2 (germline): SGHVS, FQNEAQ. V was shortened by 1 base and J by 3 bases, with 13 bases between the two germline ends. CDR3 nucleotide sequence: TGTGCCAGCAGCTTAGAGTCCTCCCGCATCAATCAGCCCCAGCATTTT. This translates into CASSLESSRINQPQHF.

V usage is TRBV24-1 and J usage is TRBJ2-7; tentatively, D is TRBD2 (5 bases). There are 16 residues in the CDR3. The germline gives CDR1 KGHDR, CDR2 SFDVKD. Trimming stripped 2 bases from V and 3 bases from J, with 16 bases between. The CDR3 DNA follows: TGTGCCACCAGTGATTCCTCAGTCGGGATTGGCTACGAGCAGTACTTC. Protein sequence: CATSDSSVGIGYEQYF.

This clonotype has at least ten counts. This rearrangement joins TRBV2 to TRBJ2-1; D is possibly TRBD2 (6 bases). The CDR3 loop spans 14 amino acids. Germline lookup yields CDR1 SNHLY and CDR2 FYNNEI. Trimming pared 6 bases from V and 6 bases from J, leaving 15 bases between. CDR3: CASRLPRGSNEQFF. CDR3 nucleotides: TGTGCCAGCAGGCTACCTCGGGGGTCCAATGAGCAGTTCTTC.

In its sample, this clonotype was seen a few times. The chain carries TRBV5-4 and TRBJ2-5; TRBD2 matches 7 bases. Germline CDR1 SGHNT, CDR2 YYREEE (reference sequence). V lost 4 bases and J lost 3; bases outside the gene matches: 9. The CDR3 contains 15 residues. CDR3 sequence: CASSKSGTKKETQYF. The CDR3, as DNA: TGTGCCAGCAGCAAGAGCGGGACGAAAAAAGAGACCCAGTACTTC.

This clonotype showed up just a few times. The chain has TRBV3-1 and TRBJ2-1; 8 bases align to TRBD1. The CDR3 spans 16 residues. Germline lookup yields CDR1 LGHDT and CDR2 YNNKEL (reference sequence). After removal of 8 bases from V and 1 base from J, the junction contained 10 bases not matched to a gene. This CDR3 is CASGSTGGRSYNEQFF. The CDR3 DNA reads as TGTGCCAGCGGCTCTACAGGGGGGAGATCCTACAATGAGCAGTTCTTC.

There are many counts of this clonotype. The V gene is TRBV29-1, the J gene TRBJ2-7; 7 nucleotides agree with TRBD2. Trimming at V came to 6 bases and at J to 2 bases, leaving 10 bases not matched to a gene. This CDR3 spans 14 amino acids. The germline V gene encodes CDR1 SQVTM and CDR2 ANQGSEA. The CDR3 sequence: CSVAKSSGPYEQYF. The CDR3 region has the DNA TGCAGCGTGGCCAAGTCTAGCGGCCCCTACGAGCAGTACTTC.

V gene TRBV7-9 combines with J gene TRBJ2-7; the match to TRBD1 covers 9 bases. Looked up from germline, CDR1 is SEHNR and CDR2 is FQNEAQ (reference sequence). The junction had 5 bases not matched to a gene; V was cut back by 3 bases and J by 5 bases. This CDR3 is 14 amino acids long. CDR3 sequence (DNA): TGTGCCAGCAGCTTGTCCGGGACAGGGAACGAGCAGTACTTC. Translated: CASSLSGTGNEQYF. The entire variable domain, with the rest obtained from reference TRBV7-9 and TRBJ2-7, is as follows: DTGVSQNPRHKITKRGQNVTFRCDPISEHNRLYWYRQTLGQGPEFLTYFQNEAQLEKSRLLSDRFSAERPKGSFSTLEIQRTEQGDSAMYLCASSLSGTGNEQYFGPGTRLTVT.

The genes are TRBV15 and TRBJ2-5; a weak D match, TRBD1 (6 bases). V was clipped by 0 bases and J by 0 bases, with 14 bases between them. The CDR3 is 17 residues long. Germline CDR1 and CDR2: LNHNV and YYDKDF (reference sequence). In DNA, the CDR3 is TGTGCCACCAGCAGAGATGACAGGAGCGGATACCAAGAGACCCAGTACTTC. It is translated as CATSRDDRSGYQETQYF.

This clonotype occurred many times. The genes are TRBV7-2 and TRBJ2-2; 9 nucleotides match TRBD1. The ends lost 6 bases at V and 6 bases at J; junction bases unmatched: 8. The CDR3 is 15 amino acids. The germline gives CDR1 SGHTA, CDR2 FQGNSA. The CDR3 DNA is TGTGCCAGCAGAACCGGGACAGGGTTGGCCGGGGAGCTGTTTTTT. It yields the protein CASRTGTGLAGELFF.

The chain joins TRBV4-3 to TRBJ2-3; 7 bases are a match to TRBD1. Germline V gene lookup returns CDR1 LGHNA and CDR2 YSLEER. The CDR3 spans 15 residues. J gave up 5 bases and V 3 bases, and 8 bases lay outside the gene matches. The CDR3, as DNA: TGCGCCAGCAGCCATCCAGCACAGGGGATAGATACGCAGTATTTT. Translating gives CASSHPAQGIDTQYF.

The chain employs TRBV18 and TRBJ1-3; D is ambiguous. The V end was cut by 6 bases, the J end by 0 bases, with 12 bases between. There are 15 residues in the CDR3. Germline-derived CDR1 and CDR2 are KGHSH and LQKENI. The CDR3 protein is CASSPNSGSGNTIYF. Here the CDR3 DNA reads TGTGCCAGCTCGCCTAACAGCGGCTCTGGAAACACCATATATTTT.

This clonotype was detected only a few times. V usage is TRBV5-1 and J usage is TRBJ2-2, with TRBD2 identical over 10 bases. The J segment lost 4 bases and the V segment lost 4 bases, leaving 16 bases of the junction unmatched. Germline loops: CDR1 SGHRS, CDR2 YFSETQ. CDR3 size: 19 residues. The CDR3 loop is CASSPPLALAGVITGELFF. In DNA, the CDR3 is TGCGCCAGCAGCCCCCCGTTGGCTCTAGCGGGAGTTATCACCGGGGAGCTGTTTTTT.

This clonotype was counted a few times. The chain uses TRBV11-2 and TRBJ2-3, with 9 bases aligning to TRBD1. The V gene's germline CDR1 is SGHAT and CDR2 FQNNGV. V gave up 5 bases and J gave up 4 bases; unmatched junction bases: 13. The CDR3 is made up of 17 amino acids. CDR3 region: CASSINGQGRVSDTQYF. CDR3 coding DNA: TGTGCCAGCAGCATCAACGGACAGGGGAGGGTGTCAGATACGCAGTATTTT.

This clonotype was detected only a few times. V usage is TRBV11-3 and J usage is TRBJ2-3; possibly TRBD1 for D (6 bases). The CDR3 consists of 14 residues. The V end lost 2 bases, the J end lost 3 bases, and 9 bases lay between the germline ends. Per the germline V gene, CDR1 is SGHNT and CDR2 is YENEEA. The CDR3 region is CASSLQGTTDTQYF. The CDR3 DNA follows: TGTGCCAGCAGCTTACAGGGGACGACAGATACGCAGTATTTT.